This T cell receptor beta chain was recorded in a study of T cell clonality in common variable immunodeficiency. Study-wide results and caveats: Fewer deletions and N-nucleotide insertions were reportedly seen in common variable immunodeficiency TCR beta sequences.

This clone was found a few times. Its antigen is still unknown. Read coverage stops 3 residues before the CDR3 terminus; the germline J gene supplies the remainder. The CDR3 runs 14 residues. The V gene lost 1 base and the J gene lost 1 base, with 5 bases spanning the gap. The germline CDR1 and CDR2 sequences are SGHRS and YFSETQ. Most patients and controls had Caucasian heritage. Donors gave roughly 4.5 to 9 ml heparinized peripheral whole blood. Equal genomic DNA amounts from CVID and control samples were sequenced. The repertoire was sequenced with immunoSEQ multiplex PCR; TCRdb's copy has only in-frame clones and lacks some. The sample shows about 15,000 clones, none of them appearing just once.

The chain links TRBV5-1 to TRBJ1-4; D possibly corresponds to TRBD1 (5 bases). The sequence derives from a human donor with common variable immunodeficiency. Sequencing was carried out using peripheral blood mononuclear cells. The sequenced part of the CDR3 DNA is TGCGCCAGCAGCTTGACAGGAACTAATGAAAAA. Translating it yields CASSLTGTNEK. The CDR3, in full, reads CASSLTGTNEKLFF.